These 23 T cell receptor beta chains were sequenced from one sample in a study of vaccination effects on CD4 cells after COVID-19. Generated by immunoSEQ multiplex PCR, the TCRdb table keeps only in-frame clones and is missing some. This repertoire shows about 46,000 clones, 74% found once; its top ten account for around 16%. No antigen has been identified for these receptors. Sequencing was preceded by expansion of antigen-specific CD4+ T cells with viral peptide pools in the ViraFEST assay. Following culture for roughly 10 days, CD4+ T cells were isolated. Vaccination of participants consisted of two doses of either the BNT162b2 or mRNA-1273 vaccine. Source: CD4+ T cells from PBMCs cultured with HCoV-OC43 spike peptides, taken after COVID-19 vaccination. Stated subset: HCoV-OC43 spike overlapping peptide pool stimulation. These receptors came from a human donor who received a COVID-19 vaccine.

This chain uses TRBV7-9 with TRBJ2-2; 7 bases map to TRBD2. The CDR3 has 19 residues. Looked up from germline, CDR1 is SEHNR and CDR2 is FQNEAQ (reference sequence). Losses at the gene ends were 6 bases for V and 4 bases for J; bases not matched to a gene: 20. CDR3 loop: CASRQNTRGGSLVTGELFF. DNA of the CDR3: TGTGCCAGCAGGCAAAATACTCGGGGCGGGAGCCTAGTCACCGGGGAGCTGTTTTTT.

The V call is TRBV4-1, the J call TRBJ2-7; no definite D call. Germline CDR1 MGHRA, CDR2 YSYEKL. This CDR3 spans 14 amino acids. V was cut by 3 bases and J by 0 bases, with 9 bases left in between. The CDR3 sequence is CASSHNQVSYEQYF. CDR3 nucleotide sequence: TGCGCCAGCAGCCACAACCAGGTCTCCTACGAGCAGTACTTC.

This chain links TRBV10-3 with TRBJ1-5; TRBD1 is a possible D gene (5 bases). Germline lookup yields CDR1 ENHRY and CDR2 SYGVKD. The CDR3 is 13 amino acids. The V end lost 10 bases, the J end lost 3 bases, and 13 bases lay between the germline ends. As DNA, the CDR3 is TGTGCCACCCGGGACTCTACCAATCAGCCCCAGCATTTT. It is translated as CATRDSTNQPQHF.

The chain combines TRBV10-3 with TRBJ1-5, with a tentative D call TRBD1 (6 bases). V was pared by 8 bases and J by 3 bases, with 14 bases between. The CDR3 loop spans 14 amino acids. Germline CDR1 reads ENHRY; CDR2 reads SYGVKD. CDR3 sequence reads: CAIGGARNNQPQHF. CDR3 nucleotides: TGTGCCATCGGGGGGGCACGGAACAATCAGCCCCAGCATTTT.

The genes are TRBV18 and TRBJ1-2; 8 bases map to TRBD1. There are 15 residues in the CDR3. The junction had 12 bases not matched to a gene; V was cut back by 4 bases and J by 8 bases. Germline assignment: CDR1 KGHSH and CDR2 LQKENI. CDR3 loop: CASSLLLGQVDGYTF. CDR3 in DNA: TGTGCCAGCTCACTCCTCCTGGGACAGGTGGACGGCTACACCTTC.

The chain joins TRBV4-1 to TRBJ2-3, with 7 nucleotides matching TRBD2. Germline-derived CDR1 and CDR2 are MGHRA and YSYEKL. Trimming cost V 1 base and J 6 bases; bases outside gene matches: 13. The CDR3 is made up of 17 amino acids. CDR3 in DNA: TGCGCCAGCAGCCAAGGGAGCCTAGCGGTCCCCGTTGATACGCAGTATTTT. It specifies CASSQGSLAVPVDTQYF.

J is TRBJ2-1 and V is TRBV2; TRBD2 is a possible D gene (6 bases). V was trimmed by 3 bases and J by 0 bases, leaving 12 bases between them. CDR1 and CDR2 from the germline V gene are SNHLY and FYNNEI. The CDR3 totals 16 residues. This CDR3 reads CASSDGGWGSYNEQFF. The CDR3 DNA reads TGTGCCAGCAGTGACGGGGGTTGGGGCTCCTACAATGAGCAGTTCTTC. Full variable domain (outside the CDR3, taken from reference TRBV2 and TRBJ2-1): EPEVTQTPSHQVTQMGQEVILRCVPISNHLYFYWYRQILGQKVEFLVSFYNNEISEKSEIFDDQFSVERPDGSNFTLKIRSTKLEDSAMYFCASSDGGWGSYNEQFFGPGTRLTVL.

The J gene is TRBJ1-1, the V gene TRBV10-3; D uncertain. Trimming took off 2 bases at V and 1 base at J, with 11 bases between the two ends. The CDR3 sequence is 15 residues long. CDR1 is ENHRY, CDR2 SYGVKD, per germline. This CDR3 reads CAISEKTVRNTEAFF. CDR3 in DNA: TGTGCCATCAGTGAGAAGACTGTAAGGAACACTGAAGCTTTCTTT.

The chain couples TRBV19 to TRBJ2-5; 9 nucleotides align to TRBD1. The CDR3 runs to 16 residues. V trimming: 1 base; J trimming: 4 bases; junction bases outside the gene matches: 7. CDR1 is LNHDA, CDR2 SQIVND, per germline (reference sequence). CDR3 sequence (DNA): TGTGCCAGTAGTATAGGTCGGGACAGGGTAGGAGAGACCCAGTACTTC. This gives the protein CASSIGRDRVGETQYF.

The chain is built from TRBV5-1 and TRBJ2-4; TRBD1 aligns across 7 bases. The CDR3 is 15 residues long. J gave up 6 bases and V 0 bases, and 6 bases lay outside the gene matches. The germline V gene encodes CDR1 SGHRS and CDR2 YFSETQ. The DNA for the CDR3 is TGCGCCAGCAGCTTGGCCGGGACAGAGATAAACATTCAGTACTTC. It yields the protein CASSLAGTEINIQYF.

V usage is TRBV20-1 and J usage is TRBJ1-2, with D unclear. This CDR3 has 11 residues. The ends were cut back, 3 bases at V and 8 bases at J, with 10 bases in the middle. Germline CDR1 DFQATT, CDR2 SNEGSKA (reference sequence). In nucleotides, the CDR3 is TGCAGTGCTAGTTTGGGTCAGGGCTACACCTTC. Translating it yields CSASLGQGYTF.

The chain uses TRBV7-2 and TRBJ2-3; possibly TRBD1 for D (6 bases). V was cut by 5 bases and J by 2 bases, with 11 bases left in between. There are 14 residues in the CDR3. Germline CDR1 SGHTA, CDR2 FQGNSA. CDR3 amino acids: CASSHGQFTDTQYF. The CDR3 nucleotides are TGTGCCAGCAGCCACGGACAGTTCACAGATACGCAGTATTTT.

In DNA form, the CDR3 reads TGTGCCAGCAGTGAATCTCTAGTCGGTACGCAGTATTTT. This translates into CASSESLVGTQYF. The chain employs TRBV2 and TRBJ2-3; D remains ambiguous. This CDR3 contains 13 residues. V lost 2 bases, J lost 8 bases, and 11 bases lay in between. Germline-derived CDR1 and CDR2 are SNHLY and FYNNEI.

CDR3 in DNA: TGCGCCAGCAGTGATCAAGGGGAAGACTATGGCTACACCTTC. It codes for CASSDQGEDYGYTF. V usage is TRBV10-2 and J usage is TRBJ1-2; perhaps TRBD1 as D (5 bases). This CDR3 region has 14 residues. Germline CDR1 WSHSY, CDR2 SAAADI. The V and J ends lost 3 bases and 3 bases respectively, with 11 bases between them.

The chain couples TRBV4-1 to TRBJ1-6; no definite D call. This CDR3 contains 17 residues. V gave up 0 bases and J gave up 0 bases, with 9 bases separating them. CDR1 is MGHRA, CDR2 YSYEKL, per germline. The CDR3 DNA reads as TGCGCCAGCAGCCAAGAGGTCAGGAGCTCCTATAATTCACCCCTCCACTTT. Translating it yields CASSQEVRSSYNSPLHF.

This chain joins TRBV2 and TRBJ2-3; D unclear. V was pared by 6 bases and J by 0 bases, with 7 bases between. Germline loops: CDR1 SNHLY, CDR2 FYNNEI. This CDR3 region has 13 residues. CDR3 loop: CASSKRSTDTQYF. For the CDR3, the DNA is TGTGCCAGCAGCAAGCGTAGCACAGATACGCAGTATTTT.

This clone was seen only a few times. J is TRBJ2-7 and V is TRBV19, with TRBD2 identical over 11 bases. Losses at the gene ends were 5 bases for V and 5 bases for J; bases not matched to a gene: 8. Germline V gene sequence: CDR1 LNHDA, CDR2 SQIVND (reference sequence). The CDR3 totals 15 residues. Here the CDR3 DNA reads TGTGCCAGTAGTCCTTGGCTAGCGGGAGGCCACGAGCAGTACTTC. Its protein is CASSPWLAGGHEQYF. Full variable domain (rest looked up from reference TRBV19 and TRBJ2-7): DGGITQSPKYLFRKEGQNVTLSCEQNLNHDAMYWYRQDPGQGLRLIYYSQIVNDFQKGDIAEGYSVSREKKESFPLTVTSAQKNPTAFYLCASSPWLAGGHEQYFGPGTRLTVT.

This clone occurred a few times. The rearrangement links TRBV5-6 to TRBJ1-5; a weak D match, TRBD1 (6 bases). CDR1 is SGHDT and CDR2 is YYEEEE in the germline V gene. The CDR3 is 14 residues long. The V and J ends lost 2 bases and 5 bases respectively, with 11 bases between them. The CDR3 loop is CASSFNRDYQPQHF. The CDR3 region has the DNA TGTGCCAGCAGCTTTAACAGGGATTATCAGCCCCAGCATTTT.

The chain joins TRBV3-1 (or the pseudogene TRBV3-2) to TRBJ2-5; 13 bases map to TRBD2. V shed 0 bases and J 5 bases; nucleotides not matched to a gene: 9. Germline CDR1 and CDR2: LGHDT and YNNKEL (reference sequence). This CDR3 has 18 amino acids. DNA of the CDR3: TGTGCCAGCAGCCAAGATTCAACTAGCGGGAGGGCCCGGGAGACCCAGTACTTC. Encoded protein: CASSQDSTSGRARETQYF.

This clone was picked up a small number of times. This rearrangement joins TRBV11-3 to TRBJ1-2; tentatively, D is TRBD1 (5 bases). The CDR3 extends over 13 amino acids. Trimming stripped 2 bases from V and 8 bases from J, with 12 bases between. From germline, CDR1 is SGHNT and CDR2 YENEEA. The CDR3 sequence: CASSLTGGEGYTF. In DNA form, the CDR3 reads TGTGCCAGCAGCTTAACTGGGGGTGAAGGCTACACCTTC.

The chain couples TRBV18 to TRBJ1-1; a possible D gene is TRBD1 (5 bases). Trimming cost V 3 bases and J 0 bases, with 14 bases left between them. CDR1 and CDR2 (germline): KGHSH, LQKENI. The CDR3 extends over 16 amino acids. The CDR3 nucleotides are TGTGCCAGCTCACCTGCCCAGGGAGGAATGAACACTGAAGCTTTCTTT. As protein: CASSPAQGGMNTEAFF.

This clone was recorded a few times. This rearrangement joins TRBV6-2 or TRBV6-3 to TRBJ1-2; D perhaps matches TRBD1 (6 bases). Germline V gene sequence: CDR1 MNHEY, CDR2 SVGEGT. The CDR3 consists of 15 residues. The V end lost 3 bases, the J end lost 0 bases, and 11 bases lay between the germline ends. CDR3 loop: CASSYLDRTNYGYTF. The CDR3 DNA reads as TGTGCCAGCAGTTATCTCGACAGGACTAACTATGGCTACACCTTC.

The gene calls are TRBV18 and TRBJ2-5; D call uncertain. CDR3 length: 13 residues. Trimming shortened V by 2 bases and J by 2 bases, and 6 bases separated the two germline ends. The germline V gene has CDR1 KGHSH and CDR2 LQKENI. The CDR3 sequence is CASSPVGQETQYF. CDR3 nucleotide sequence: TGTGCCAGCTCACCAGTGGGTCAAGAGACCCAGTACTTC.